The sequence of this TCR beta chain was determined in a study of OX40 agonist ivuxolimab in advanced cancers. About the research overall: Partial responses were achieved by three patients: one hepatocellular carcinoma, two cutaneous melanoma.

Using immunoSEQ multiplex PCR, the repertoire was profiled, and TCRdb retains in-frame clones only, with some absent. The table includes tens of thousands of clones, around 80% detected once. V was clipped by 1 base and J by 4 bases; unmatched bases: 5. The CDR3 spans 16 residues. Germline CDR1 and CDR2: LNHDA and SQIVND (reference sequence). On cycle 4 day 1 and cycle 7 day 1, as well as at baseline, blood was sampled. The sample was CD4+ or CD8+ T cells sorted from blood, taken in a trial of the OX40 agonist ivuxolimab. The TCR comes from an adult with an advanced solid tumor such as melanoma, head and neck, liver or kidney cancer. The rearrangement joins TRBV19 to TRBJ2-2, with 8 bases matching TRBD2. For the CDR3, the DNA is TGTGCCAGTAGTATAGTAGCGGGGACTCCCACCGGGGAGCTGTTTTTT. Translating it yields CASSIVAGTPTGELFF. Variable domain in full (rest from reference TRBV19 and TRBJ2-2): DGGITQSPKYLFRKEGQNVTLSCEQNLNHDAMYWYRQDPGQGLRLIYYSQIVNDFQKGDIAEGYSVSREKKESFPLTVTSAQKNPTAFYLCASSIVAGTPTGELFFGEGSRLTVL.